This T cell receptor beta chain was recorded in a study of T cell responses to AZD1222 COVID-19 vaccine. Points from the study as a whole: The study sampled repertoires only after the peak T cell response. A rise in Spike-specific TCR breadth and depth followed two AZD1222 doses.

This clone was seen once. The target antigen is unknown. Looked up from germline, CDR1 is SGHKS and CDR2 is YYEKEE (reference sequence). The V gene lost 2 bases and the J gene lost 2 bases, with 8 bases spanning the gap. The CDR3 is 14 residues long. The assay was immunoSEQ multiplex PCR, and TCRdb's table has in-frame clones only and misses some. The sample lists 160,000 or so clones; approximately 90% were seen once. The rearrangement uses TRBV5-5 and TRBJ1-3; a possible D gene is TRBD1 (5 bases). The receptor's source is an adult in good health. The source material was peripheral blood, sampled on day 0 of MenACWY control vaccination. The DNA for the CDR3 is TGTGCCAGCAGCTTCGAAGGGGCTGGAAACACCATATATTTT. This codes for CASSFEGAGNTIYF.